These 9 T cell receptor beta chains were all obtained from the same sample, sequenced in a study of cytomegalovirus exposure and HLA in healthy donors. PCR was performed using 60 Vbeta and 13 Jbeta primers. TCRdb keeps only in-frame clones here, not all; method: immunoSEQ multiplex PCR. The sample consists of roughly 180,000 clones, approximately 86% of them appearing once. What was sequenced was PBMCs. These receptors all come from a male donor in good health and CMV-seronegative.

The chain has TRBV15 and TRBJ1-2; D gene unclear. Germline assignment: CDR1 LNHNV and CDR2 YYDKDF (reference sequence). V was trimmed by 0 bases and J by 4 bases, leaving 15 bases between them. The length of the CDR3 is 16 residues. In DNA form, the CDR3 reads TGTGCCACCAGCAGAGATAAACTTGGGCAGATCTATGGCTACACCTTC. Its translation: CATSRDKLGQIYGYTF. The variable domain in full, with the rest retrieved from reference TRBV15 and TRBJ1-2, is DAMVIQNPRYQVTQFGKPVTLSCSQTLNHNVMYWYQQKSSQAPKLLFHYYDKDFNNEADTPDNFQSRRPNTSFCFLDIRSPGLGDTAMYLCATSRDKLGQIYGYTFGSGTRLTVV.

J is TRBJ2-7 and V is TRBV5-1; a weak D match, TRBD1 (6 bases). With 3 bases removed from V and 2 bases from J, the gap between germline ends came to 6 bases. This CDR3 has 12 amino acids. CDR1 and CDR2 from the germline V gene are SGHRS and YFSETQ. Here the CDR3 reads CASSWDTYEQYF. DNA for the CDR3: TGCGCCAGCAGCTGGGACACCTACGAGCAGTACTTC.

The chain carries TRBV10-3 and TRBJ2-5; 8 bases align to TRBD2. Looked up from germline, CDR1 is ENHRY and CDR2 is SYGVKD. This CDR3 is 15 amino acids long. Trimming at V came to 3 bases and at J to 2 bases, leaving 5 bases not matched to a gene. DNA for the CDR3: TGTGCCATCAGTGATCTAGCGGGCCTTCAAGAGACCCAGTACTTC. It codes for CAISDLAGLQETQYF.

This chain joins TRBV9 and TRBJ1-1; 10 nucleotides line up with TRBD1. The CDR3 spans 17 residues. Germline assignment: CDR1 SGDLS and CDR2 YYNGEE. Trimming took 0 bases from V and 6 from J; bases not matched to a gene: 11. The CDR3 bases are TGTGCCAGCAGCGTAGGGGGACTCCGGGACAGGGGTGCTGAAGCTTTCTTT. Its protein product is CASSVGGLRDRGAEAFF. The full variable domain, its missing parts supplied by reference TRBV9 and TRBJ1-1, is DSGVTQTPKHLITATGQRVTLRCSPRSGDLSVYWYQQSLDQGLQFLIQYYNGEERAKGNILERFSAQQFPDLHSELNLSSLELGDSALYFCASSVGGLRDRGAEAFFGQGTRLTVV.

The CDR3: CASRDRGVKEPQHF. The DNA of the CDR3 is TGCGCCAGCAGAGACAGGGGTGTAAAGGAGCCCCAGCATTTT. This chain uses TRBV23-1 with TRBJ1-5; 8 positions match TRBD1. TRBV23-1 is noted as an ORF with a role that remains uncertain. CDR3 length equals 14 residues. V was clipped by 6 bases and J by 8 bases; unmatched bases: 9.

The chain employs TRBV7-9 and TRBJ2-6; no definite D call. Trimming cost V 6 bases and J 0 bases, with 6 bases left between them. Germline values: CDR1 SEHNR, CDR2 FQNEAQ (reference sequence). This CDR3 contains 14 residues. Here the CDR3 DNA reads TGTGCCAGCAGGGTCAGCTCTGGGGCCAACGTCCTGACTTTC. Its protein product is CASRVSSGANVLTF.

The chain uses TRBV19 and TRBJ2-3; no firm D call. The CDR3 has 13 amino acids. V lost 0 bases, J lost 3 bases, and 4 bases lay in between. Germline CDR1 LNHDA, CDR2 SQIVND (reference sequence). Written as DNA, the CDR3 is TGTGCCAGTAGTATAGACCAGACAGATACGCAGTATTTT. Its protein is CASSIDQTDTQYF.

This clone appeared a single time. The chain employs TRBV7-9 and TRBJ2-1; TRBD2 aligns across 7 bases. CDR1 is SEHNR, CDR2 FQNEAQ, per germline (reference sequence). V trimming: 5 bases; J trimming: 9 bases; junction bases outside the gene matches: 16. CDR3 length: 16 amino acids. The CDR3 nucleotides are TGTGCCAGCAGCCCCTCCGGGACTAAGGTTGGAGGTGAGCAGTTCTTC. Translating it yields CASSPSGTKVGGEQFF.

This clone was picked up a small number of times. V and J are TRBV11-2 and TRBJ2-3; TRBD2 matches at 11 bases. This CDR3 is 18 amino acids long. The germline CDR1 and CDR2 sequences are SGHAT and FQNNGV. The junction had 10 bases not matched to a gene; V was cut back by 5 bases and J by 0 bases. The CDR3 here is CASSPGGLAEGSTDTQYF. In DNA form, the CDR3 reads TGTGCCAGCAGCCCTGGGGGACTAGCGGAGGGAAGCACAGATACGCAGTATTTT.